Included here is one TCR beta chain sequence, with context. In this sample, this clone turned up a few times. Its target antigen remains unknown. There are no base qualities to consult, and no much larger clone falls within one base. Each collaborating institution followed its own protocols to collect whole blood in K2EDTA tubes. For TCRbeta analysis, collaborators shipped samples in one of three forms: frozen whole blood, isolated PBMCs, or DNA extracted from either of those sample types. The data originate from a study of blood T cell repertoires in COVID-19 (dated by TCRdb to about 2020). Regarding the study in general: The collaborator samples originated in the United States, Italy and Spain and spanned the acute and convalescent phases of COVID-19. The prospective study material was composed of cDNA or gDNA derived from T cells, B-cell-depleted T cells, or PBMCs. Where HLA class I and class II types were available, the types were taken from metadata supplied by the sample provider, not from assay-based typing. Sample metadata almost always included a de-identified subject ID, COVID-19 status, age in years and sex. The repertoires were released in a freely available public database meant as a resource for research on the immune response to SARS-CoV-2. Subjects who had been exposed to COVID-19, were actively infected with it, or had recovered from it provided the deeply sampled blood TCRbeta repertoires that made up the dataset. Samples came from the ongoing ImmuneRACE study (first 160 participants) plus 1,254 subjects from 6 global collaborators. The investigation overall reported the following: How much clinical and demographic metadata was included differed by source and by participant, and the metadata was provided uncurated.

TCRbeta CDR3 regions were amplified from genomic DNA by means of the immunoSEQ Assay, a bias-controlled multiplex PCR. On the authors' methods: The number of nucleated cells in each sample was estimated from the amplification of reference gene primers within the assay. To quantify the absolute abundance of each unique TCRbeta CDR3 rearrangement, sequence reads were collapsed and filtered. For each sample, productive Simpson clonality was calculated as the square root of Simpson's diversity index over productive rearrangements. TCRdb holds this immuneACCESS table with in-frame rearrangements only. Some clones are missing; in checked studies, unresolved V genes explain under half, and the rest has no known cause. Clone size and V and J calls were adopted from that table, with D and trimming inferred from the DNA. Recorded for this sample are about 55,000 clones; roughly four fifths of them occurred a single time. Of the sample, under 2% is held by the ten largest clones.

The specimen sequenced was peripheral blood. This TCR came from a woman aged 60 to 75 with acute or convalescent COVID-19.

The CDR3 protein is CASSLDHLAGEQYF. The DNA sequence is given as TGTGCCAGCAGCTTAGATCACCTGGCTGGCGAGCAGTACTTC. Recombination connected TRBV7-8 to TRBJ2-7, with the D gene not confidently named. Deletion took 1 base off V and 6 bases off J, with a span of 13 bases between the germline ends. CDR1 is given as SGHVS and CDR2 as FQNEAQ, both from the germline V gene. The CDR3 has 14 amino acids, counting the end cysteine and phenylalanine. The DNA shown is the 42-base CDR3, in frame from base 1.